Each of the 21 T cell receptor beta chains below was sequenced from the same sample in a study of T cell clonality in common variable immunodeficiency. Study results and limitations: Reportedly, TCR beta sequences from common variable immunodeficiency showed fewer deletions and N-nucleotide insertions.

Their antigens remain unidentified. This table comes from immunoSEQ multiplex PCR, and its TCRdb copy is limited to in-frame clones, with some not included. The sample shows more than 20,000 clones, none of them appearing just once. The sample was peripheral blood mononuclear cells. These receptors came from a human donor with common variable immunodeficiency.

This clone showed up just a few times. The part of the CDR3 DNA that was read is TGCAGTGCAAGGCCAAAAGAGACC. Translation: CSARPKET. The full CDR3 protein reads CSARPKETQYF. The chain has TRBV20-1 and TRBJ2-5; D not certain. The read ends 3 residues early relative to the CDR3; the germline J gene fills the gap. The CDR3 length is 11 residues. Trimming pared 6 bases from V and 3 bases from J, leaving 8 bases between. The germline gives CDR1 DFQATT, CDR2 SNEGSKA (reference sequence).

Many counts were recorded for this clone. The read finishes 3 residues shy of the CDR3 end, and the germline J gene is used to complete it. V is TRBV19 and J is TRBJ1-2, with D perhaps matching TRBD1 (6 bases). This CDR3 spans 15 amino acids. Trimming removed 4 bases at V and 2 bases at J, with 14 bases between. The germline V gene encodes CDR1 LNHDA and CDR2 SQIVND (reference sequence). The DNA read from the CDR3 is TGTGCCAGTAGTACAACGGAACAGGGAAACTATGGC. Translated: CASSTTEQGNYG. The full CDR3 reads CASSTTEQGNYGYTF.

This clone has at least ten counts. The read stops 3 residues short of the end of the CDR3; the missing end is completed from the germline J gene. This chain links TRBV7-9 with TRBJ2-7; 7 bases fit TRBD1. In germline, CDR1 is SEHNR, CDR2 FQNEAQ (reference sequence). J gave up 2 bases and V 4 bases, and 5 bases lay outside the gene matches. The CDR3 spans 14 residues. CDR3 protein: CASSWDRKPYEQYF. CDR3 DNA, as far as it was read: TGTGCCAGCAGCTGGGACAGAAAGCCCTACGAG.

Sample share makes this clone medium-sized. The CDR3 end falls 3 residues outside the read, so it is completed with the germline J gene. Other DNA sequences within the sample encode an identical CDR3. The V and J genes are TRBV20-1 and TRBJ2-5; 10 bases align to TRBD2. This CDR3 comprises 16 residues. Germline-derived CDR1 and CDR2 are DFQATT and SNEGSKA (reference sequence). J lost 3 bases, V lost 4 bases, and 11 bases had no gene match. The CDR3 loop is CSATFSSGGAKETQYF. The CDR3 bases that were read are TGCAGTGCTACTTTTTCCAGCGGGGGGGCTAAAGAGACC.

This clone showed up many times. Read data end 3 residues before the CDR3 end; the end is taken from the germline J gene. The V call is TRBV29-1, the J call TRBJ1-2; D not resolved. The germline V gene encodes CDR1 SQVTM and CDR2 ANQGSEA. The CDR3 contains 13 residues. The V gene lost 6 bases and the J gene lost 6 bases, with 17 bases spanning the gap. The DNA read from the CDR3 is TGCAGCGTGCCCCTGGTCGGGGTGGATGGC. This translates into CSVPLVGVDG. The CDR3 as a whole reads CSVPLVGVDGYTF.

In this sample, this clone turned up many times. The missing CDR3 end, 3 residues past where the read stops, is filled in from the germline J gene. The V call is TRBV20-1, the J call TRBJ2-1, with 13 bases identical to TRBD2. Trimming took 1 base from V and 1 from J; bases not matched to a gene: 10. Germline CDR1 DFQATT, CDR2 SNEGSKA (reference sequence). The CDR3 length is 19 residues. CDR3 DNA (partial): TGCAGTGCTAGAGGCCCTACTAGCGGGGGGGCCGCATCCTACAATGAG. It is translated as CSARGPTSGGAASYNE. The full CDR3 reads CSARGPTSGGAASYNEQFF.

This clone was observed at least ten times. The CDR3 extends 3 residues past the end of the read, so its final part is completed from the germline J gene. The J gene is TRBJ2-1, the V gene TRBV20-1, with 8 bases fitting TRBD1. The germline gives CDR1 DFQATT, CDR2 SNEGSKA (reference sequence). V was clipped by 1 base and J by 4 bases; unmatched bases: 3. This CDR3 has 14 amino acids. Partial CDR3 DNA: TGCAGTGCTAGAGGTGGGGACAGGTACAATGAG. It translates to CSARGGDRYNE. The full CDR3 protein reads CSARGGDRYNEQFF.

This clone was detected many times. The DNA ends 3 residues before the CDR3 does, and the rest of the CDR3 is filled in from the germline J gene. The V gene is TRBV6-1, the J gene TRBJ2-7; 8 positions agree with TRBD1. CDR3 length: 14 amino acids. Losses at the gene ends were 4 bases for V and 2 bases for J; bases not matched to a gene: 4. CDR1 is MNHNS, CDR2 SASEGT, per germline. The chain's CDR3 is CASSGVRGPYEQYF. The CDR3 DNA, read in part, is TGTGCCAGCAGTGGGGTCAGGGGGCCCTACGAG.

This clone has a count of ten or more. The read halts 3 residues ahead of the CDR3 end, with the missing end drawn from the germline J gene. The rearrangement uses TRBV6-2 or TRBV6-3 and TRBJ2-3, with 14 bases that match TRBD2. The ends lost 6 bases at V and 6 bases at J; junction bases unmatched: 8. Germline V gene data show CDR1 as MNHEY and CDR2 as SVGEGT. The CDR3 has 16 amino acids. CDR3 sequence reads: CASSLGLAGGRDTQYF. The covered CDR3 bases are TGTGCCAGCAGCCTCGGACTAGCGGGGGGCAGGGATACG.

This clone was observed many times. The read gets to within 3 residues of the CDR3 end, and the germline J gene fills in the rest. The rearrangement joins TRBV9 to TRBJ2-1; 10 nucleotides agree with TRBD2. Germline-derived CDR1 and CDR2 are SGDLS and YYNGEE. This CDR3 contains 14 residues. V was clipped by 3 bases and J by 6 bases; unmatched bases: 3. The CDR3 loop reads CASSESGGVNEQFF. The CDR3 bases that were read are TGTGCCAGCAGCGAAAGCGGGGGGGTCAATGAG.

Many counts were recorded for this clone. Read data end 3 residues before the CDR3 end; the end is taken from the germline J gene. The chain employs TRBV20-1 and TRBJ2-2; 9 bases fit TRBD2. V lost 3 bases, J lost 4 bases, and 3 bases stayed unmatched. CDR1 is DFQATT, CDR2 SNEGSKA, per germline (reference sequence). The CDR3 contains 14 residues. The CDR3 here is CSASLAGPTGELFF. The part of the CDR3 DNA that was read is TGCAGTGCTAGCCTAGCGGGACCCACCGGGGAG.

This clone was seen ten or more times. The read ends 3 residues shy of where the CDR3 ends; the end is completed using the germline J gene. V gene TRBV2 combines with J gene TRBJ1-2; perhaps TRBD1 as D (5 bases). The CDR3 runs 14 residues. Trimming stripped 4 bases from V and 4 bases from J, with 13 bases between. Germline V gene data show CDR1 as SNHLY and CDR2 as FYNNEI. CDR3 in amino acids: CASSVRRDSYGYTF. CDR3 bases read: TGTGCCAGCAGTGTTCGCAGGGATAGCTATGGC.

With respect to this clone: The read comes to an end 3 residues before the CDR3 does, leaving the germline J gene to fill in the end. The chain combines TRBV11-2 with TRBJ2-1; D might be TRBD2 (7 bases). V was pared by 6 bases and J by 5 bases, with 17 bases between. CDR3 length equals 15 residues. Germline V gene data show CDR1 as SGHAT and CDR2 as FQNNGV. The sequenced CDR3 bases are TGTGCCAGCAGATTAACGGGGGGCCGCGACAATGAG. This encodes CASRLTGGRDNE. The whole CDR3 is CASRLTGGRDNEQFF.

This clone was detected only a few times. The read stops 3 residues short of the end of the CDR3; the missing end is completed from the germline J gene. This sequence joins TRBV7-3 and TRBJ2-7; 8 positions match TRBD1. The germline V gene encodes CDR1 SGHTA and CDR2 FQGTGA. J lost 2 bases, V lost 5 bases, and 5 bases had no gene match. The CDR3 extends over 14 amino acids. The CDR3 protein is CASSPAGGPYEQYF. Partial CDR3 DNA: TGTGCCAGCAGCCCCGCAGGGGGCCCCTACGAG.

This clone was seen ten or more times. The DNA ends 3 residues before the CDR3 does, and the rest of the CDR3 is filled in from the germline J gene. This chain joins TRBV6-2 or TRBV6-3 and TRBJ1-5, with 7 nucleotides matching TRBD1. The trim removed 2 bases at V and 2 bases at J, leaving 6 bases unmatched. This CDR3 region has 16 residues. CDR1 MNHEY and CDR2 SVGEGT come from the germline V gene. CDR3 region: CASSYVTGIGNQPQHF. The sequenced CDR3 bases are TGTGCCAGCAGTTACGTGACAGGGATAGGCAATCAGCCC.

This clone rates as medium-sized. With the read ending 3 residues before the CDR3 end, the germline J gene is used to fill in that end. This rearrangement joins TRBV29-1 to TRBJ2-1, with D perhaps TRBD1 (8 bases). Germline values: CDR1 SQVTM, CDR2 ANQGSEA. V lost 7 bases and J lost 9, with 19 bases in between. The CDR3 consists of 13 residues. CDR3 protein: CSEKLQGEGEQFF. The covered CDR3 bases are TGCAGCGAGAAACTACAGGGGGAGGGTGAG.

In its sample, this clone was seen many times. The CDR3 goes on 3 residues after the read ends, and that part is filled in from the germline J gene. V usage is TRBV7-2 and J usage is TRBJ2-5, with 9 bases fitting TRBD1. With V trimmed by 0 bases and J by 3 bases, 8 bases remained unmatched. The CDR3 runs 17 residues. CDR1 SGHTA and CDR2 FQGNSA come from the germline V gene. CDR3 loop: CASSLALGTGGKETQYF. The covered CDR3 bases are TGTGCCAGCAGCTTAGCGCTCGGTACAGGGGGCAAAGAGACC.

Many counts were recorded for this clone. The read ends 3 residues shy of where the CDR3 ends; the end is completed using the germline J gene. The V and J genes are TRBV2 and TRBJ2-5; no reliable D call. Looked up from germline, CDR1 is SNHLY and CDR2 is FYNNEI. Trimming stripped 5 bases from V and 5 bases from J, with 12 bases between. The CDR3 covers 13 residues. Partial CDR3 DNA: TGTGCCAGCAGTTGGCAGTGGCAGGAGACC. It is translated as CASSWQWQET. The CDR3 reads in full as CASSWQWQETQYF.

This clone showed up many times. The read gets to within 3 residues of the CDR3 end, and the germline J gene fills in the rest. The rearrangement links TRBV9 to TRBJ2-5; 8 bases are shared with TRBD1. Germline V gene data show CDR1 as SGDLS and CDR2 as YYNGEE. V shed 4 bases, J shed 2 bases, and the junction held 4 bases outside the gene matches. The CDR3 loop spans 14 amino acids. The CDR3 DNA, read in part, is TGTGCCAGCAGCCCAGGACAGGGTCAAGAGACC. Translated, it gives CASSPGQGQET. The full CDR3 reads CASSPGQGQETQYF. Filled out from reference TRBV9 and TRBJ2-5, the complete variable domain reads DSGVTQTPKHLITATGQRVTLRCSPRSGDLSVYWYQQSLDQGLQFLIQYYNGEERAKGNILERFSAQQFPDLHSELNLSSLELGDSALYFCASSPGQGQETQYFGPGTRLLVL.

This clone was observed at least ten times. The CDR3 is cut off 3 residues early in the read; its end comes from the germline J gene. The chain has TRBV6-2 or TRBV6-3 and TRBJ1-2, with D uncertain. V lost 2 bases and J lost 3, with 7 bases in between. There are 13 residues in the CDR3. Germline V CDR1 and CDR2: MNHEY, SVGEGT. CDR3 bases read: TGTGCCAGCAGTTACCCAGTCTACTATGGC. Translating gives CASSYPVYYG. The full-length CDR3 reads as CASSYPVYYGYTF.

By its share, this clone is medium-sized. The read finishes 3 residues shy of the CDR3 end, and the germline J gene is used to complete it. The chain joins TRBV2 to TRBJ2-7; 11 bases fit TRBD2. Germline CDR1 is SNHLY and CDR2 is FYNNEI. This CDR3 has 14 residues. V dropped 4 bases and J dropped 2; count of bases not matched to a gene: 1. Incomplete CDR3 DNA: TGTGCCAGCAGTGTTAGCGGGGGGGCCTACGAG. Protein sequence: CASSVSGGAYE. The complete CDR3 sequence is CASSVSGGAYEQYF.